This T cell receptor beta chain appears in the sequencing data of a study of regulatory T cells in long-lasting Graves disease. Germline values: CDR1 SGHAT, CDR2 FQNNGV. V lost 6 bases, J lost 0 bases, and 15 bases lay in between. CDR3 length: 15 amino acids. Noted time point: newly diagnosed GD, antithyroid drugs for less than 3 months. TCR sequences were obtained from RNA taken from PBMCs. This clonotype showed up many times. Through Arm-PCR of CDR3 regions and iRepertoire HTBI primers, TCR beta libraries were built. TCRdb re-derived calls from the multiplex PCR reads in MiXCR, one entry per CDR3 protein. The sample lists fewer than 450,000 distinct CDR3 sequences; roughly 15% were seen once. This same sample was also part of a study on T cells in Graves' hyperthyroidism and ophthalmopathy.

The chain links TRBV11-2 to TRBJ2-7; either TRBD1 or TRBD2 may fit D (6 bases each). The source is a middle-aged woman with Graves disease. The sample in question was peripheral blood mononuclear cells (PBMCs), obtained at new diagnosis, from a patient treated with antithyroid drugs. The CDR3 DNA reads TGTGCCAGCAGTCCCGAGGGGGGCTCCTCCTACGAGCAGTACTTC. Protein product: CASSPEGGSSYEQYF.